Presented here are 9 T cell receptor beta chains from one specimen sequenced in a study of T cells and Merkel cell carcinoma outcomes. Profiled with immunoSEQ multiplex PCR; TCRdb holds only in-frame clones, not every one. The sample lists about 140 clones, more than 80% occurring once. The source material was tumor tissue from Merkel cell carcinoma. Source of these receptors: a human donor with Merkel cell carcinoma.

This chain links TRBV7-2 with TRBJ1-2; 8 positions agree with TRBD1. This CDR3 has 15 amino acids. CDR1 and CDR2 (germline): SGHTA, FQGNSA. V lost 5 bases, J lost 4 bases, and 9 bases stayed unmatched. Here the CDR3 DNA reads TGTGCCAGCAGCCCTTCCCGGGACAGGAGCTATGGCTACACCTTC. This codes for CASSPSRDRSYGYTF.

The chain joins TRBV5-6 to TRBJ1-5; 7 bases are a match to TRBD1. V was clipped by 7 bases and J by 5 bases; unmatched bases: 9. Germline loops: CDR1 SGHDT, CDR2 YYEEEE. The CDR3 consists of 14 residues. The CDR3 loop is CASSEGAWDQPQHF. The CDR3 region has the DNA TGTGCCAGCTCCGAGGGGGCTTGGGATCAGCCCCAGCATTTT.

The chain joins TRBV27 to TRBJ2-1; TRBD2 is a possible D gene (6 bases). The CDR3 is 14 residues long. Germline CDR1 is MNHEY and CDR2 is SMNVEV (reference sequence). The V end was cut by 3 bases, the J end by 7 bases, with 13 bases between. CDR3 in amino acids: CASSLWGGWNEQFF. The CDR3 nucleotides are TGTGCCAGCAGTTTGTGGGGAGGATGGAATGAGCAGTTCTTC.

The gene calls are TRBV4-2 and TRBJ1-2, with 7 bases aligning to TRBD1. CDR1 and CDR2 from the germline V gene are LGHNA and YNFKEQ. J gave up 4 bases and V 0 bases, and 11 bases lay outside the gene matches. The CDR3 has 17 amino acids. This CDR3 reads CASSQDWNRGRVYGYTF. CDR3 bases: TGTGCCAGCAGCCAAGACTGGAACAGGGGAAGGGTCTATGGCTACACCTTC.

This chain joins TRBV5-6 and TRBJ2-5, with 12 positions matching TRBD2. The CDR3 covers 18 residues. Looked up from germline, CDR1 is SGHDT and CDR2 is YYEEEE. V lost 4 bases to trimming and J lost 4 bases; unmatched junction nucleotides: 14. CDR3 DNA sequence: TGTGCCAGCAGCCAAACCCTGACTAGCGGGAGAAGGGTAGAGACCCAGTACTTC. Its protein product is CASSQTLTSGRRVETQYF.

The CDR3 protein is CASSLGPSTDTQYF. CDR3 sequence (DNA): TGTGCCAGCAGTCTGGGACCGAGCACAGATACGCAGTATTTT. V gene TRBV9 combines with J gene TRBJ2-3, with D perhaps matching TRBD1 or TRBD2 (5 bases each). This CDR3 contains 14 residues. Trimming removed 5 bases at V and 0 bases at J, with 10 bases between. The germline V gene has CDR1 SGDLS and CDR2 YYNGEE.

The chain joins TRBV10-2 to TRBJ2-6; no reliable D call. Trimming took 2 bases from V and 2 from J, leaving 7 bases between them. Germline V gene lookup returns CDR1 WSHSY and CDR2 SAAADI. The CDR3 loop spans 15 amino acids. CDR3 residues: CASSETETGANVLTF. CDR3 bases: TGCGCCAGCAGTGAGACCGAGACTGGGGCCAACGTCCTGACTTTC.

The rearrangement links TRBV4-1 to TRBJ1-4, with D perhaps matching TRBD1 (5 bases). This CDR3 comprises 15 residues. Germline CDR1 reads MGHRA; CDR2 reads YSYEKL. Between the trimmed V and J ends, which lost 0 bases and 6 bases, there was a span of 11 bases. CDR3 bases: TGCGCCAGCAGCCAAGAGGGGGGGAGTGATGAAAAACTGTTTTTT. Protein: CASSQEGGSDEKLFF.

The gene calls are TRBV21-1 and TRBJ1-2. TRBV21-1 corresponds to a pseudogene. The CDR3 consists of 14 residues. CDR3 in amino acids: CASRPARKTYGYTF. CDR3 nucleotide sequence: TGTGCCAGCAGGCCAGCAAGAAAGACCTATGGCTACACCTTC.